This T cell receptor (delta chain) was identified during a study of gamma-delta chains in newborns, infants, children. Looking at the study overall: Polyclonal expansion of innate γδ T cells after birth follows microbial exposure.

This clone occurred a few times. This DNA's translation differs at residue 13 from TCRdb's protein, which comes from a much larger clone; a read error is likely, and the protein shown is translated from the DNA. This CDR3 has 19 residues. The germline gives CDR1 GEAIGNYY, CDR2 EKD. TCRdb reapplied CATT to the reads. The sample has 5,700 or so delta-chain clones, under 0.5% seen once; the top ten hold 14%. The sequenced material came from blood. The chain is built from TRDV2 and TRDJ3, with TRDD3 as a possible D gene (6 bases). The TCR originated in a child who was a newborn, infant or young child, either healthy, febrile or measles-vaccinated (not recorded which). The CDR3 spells CACDTVGGRHSWGTRQMFF. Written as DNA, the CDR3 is TGTGCCTGTGACACCGTAGGGGGCCGGCACTCCTGGGGCACCCGACAGATGTTTTTC.